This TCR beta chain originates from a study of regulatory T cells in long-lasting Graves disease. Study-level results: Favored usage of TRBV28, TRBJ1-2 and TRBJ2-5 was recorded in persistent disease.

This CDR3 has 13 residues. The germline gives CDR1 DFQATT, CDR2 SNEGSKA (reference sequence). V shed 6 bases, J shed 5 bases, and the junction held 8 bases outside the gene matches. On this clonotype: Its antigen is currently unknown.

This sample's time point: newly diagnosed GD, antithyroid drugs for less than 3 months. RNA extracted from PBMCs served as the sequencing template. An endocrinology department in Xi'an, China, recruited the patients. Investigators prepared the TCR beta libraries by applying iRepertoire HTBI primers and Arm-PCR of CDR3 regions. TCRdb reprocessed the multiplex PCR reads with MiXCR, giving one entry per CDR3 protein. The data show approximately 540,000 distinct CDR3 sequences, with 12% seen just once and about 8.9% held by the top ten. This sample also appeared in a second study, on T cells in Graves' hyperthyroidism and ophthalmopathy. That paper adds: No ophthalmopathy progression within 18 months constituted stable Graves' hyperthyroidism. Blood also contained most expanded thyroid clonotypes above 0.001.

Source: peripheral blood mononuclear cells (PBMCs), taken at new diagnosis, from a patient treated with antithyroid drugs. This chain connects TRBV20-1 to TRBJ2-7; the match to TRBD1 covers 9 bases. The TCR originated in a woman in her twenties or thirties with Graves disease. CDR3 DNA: TGCAGTGCCACGGGACAGGGTGTCAACGAGCAGTACTTC. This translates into CSATGQGVNEQYF.